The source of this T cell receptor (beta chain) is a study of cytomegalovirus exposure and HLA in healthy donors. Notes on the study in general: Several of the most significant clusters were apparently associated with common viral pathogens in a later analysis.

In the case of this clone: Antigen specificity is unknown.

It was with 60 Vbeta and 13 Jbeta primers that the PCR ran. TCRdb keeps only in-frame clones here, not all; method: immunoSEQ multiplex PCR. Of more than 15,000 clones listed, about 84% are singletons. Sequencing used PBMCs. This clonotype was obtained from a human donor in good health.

The CDR3: CSVTGTGSNEQYF. The DNA of the CDR3 is TGCAGCGTAACCGGGACAGGGAGCAACGAGCAGTACTTC. The chain carries TRBV29-1 and TRBJ2-7, with 9 bases lining up with TRBD1. Germline V gene lookup returns CDR1 SQVTM and CDR2 ANQGSEA. This CDR3 has 13 residues. J gave up 5 bases and V 6 bases, and 8 bases lay outside the gene matches.